Reported below is one T cell receptor beta chain. Repertoires were generated with immunoSEQ multiplex PCR, while TCRdb's copy carries only in-frame clones and drops some. This sample carries more than 65,000 clones, roughly 85% of them seen once, and the ten largest clones take 0.83%. Germline V gene data show CDR1 as LGHNT and CDR2 as FRNRAP. CDR3 length: 16 amino acids. Trimming cost V 7 bases and J 3 bases; bases outside gene matches: 10. The sample comes from a study of OX40 agonist ivuxolimab in advanced cancers. The source is an adult with an advanced solid tumor such as melanoma, head and neck, liver or kidney cancer. V usage is TRBV12-5 and J usage is TRBJ1-5; TRBD1 agrees at 9 bases. This sample comprised CD4+ or CD8+ T cells sorted from blood, obtained in a trial of the OX40 agonist ivuxolimab. CDR3 in DNA: TGTGCTAGTGCCCTCGGGGACAGGGTGTTCAATCAGCCCCAGCATTTT. It encodes CASALGDRVFNQPQHF.